One and the same sample provided the 6 T cell receptor beta chains below, sequenced in a study of Ad26.COV2.S vaccination and SARS-CoV-2 variants. Sequencing used immunoSEQ multiplex PCR; TCRdb keeps in-frame clones, though not all of them. The sample consists of roughly 680,000 clones, approximately 88% of them appearing once. Treatment specified: around 19 received Ad26.COV2.S at low or high dose, single or two shots; 5 received placebo; per-sample allocation not given. At day 63 after the first vaccine or placebo injection, samples were drawn. This specimen consisted of peripheral blood, obtained in a trial of Ad26.COV2.S vaccine versus placebo. The source of these receptors is a person between 18 and 65 years old who received the Ad26.COV2.S COVID-19 vaccine or a placebo.

This clone was picked up one time. The rearrangement uses TRBV6-5 and TRBJ1-1, with 8 bases aligning to TRBD1. The trim removed 7 bases at V and 4 bases at J, leaving 5 bases unmatched. The germline gives CDR1 MNHEY, CDR2 SVGAGI. This CDR3 spans 13 amino acids. The CDR3 DNA reads as TGTGCCAGCATCAGACAGGGGCCCACTGAAGCTTTCTTT. It codes for CASIRQGPTEAFF.

CDR3: CASTRQGEGSGELFF. CDR3 bases: TGTGCCAGCACCCGTCAAGGGGAGGGATCCGGGGAGCTGTTTTTT. V usage is TRBV7-9 and J usage is TRBJ2-2; 7 bases line up with TRBD2. The ends lost 7 bases at V and 6 bases at J; junction bases unmatched: 11. This CDR3 spans 15 amino acids. Germline V gene data show CDR1 as SEHNR and CDR2 as FQNEAQ (reference sequence).

The chain joins TRBV5-1 to TRBJ2-2; D unresolved. This CDR3 has 14 residues. Trimming cost V 6 bases and J 0 bases, with 9 bases left between them. CDR1 is SGHRS, CDR2 YFSETQ, per germline. The CDR3, as DNA: TGCGCCAGCACGGTGTCCCCGAACACCGGGGAGCTGTTTTTT. It specifies CASTVSPNTGELFF.

The rearrangement joins TRBV6-2 or TRBV6-3 to TRBJ1-5; D possibly corresponds to TRBD1 (6 bases). Trimming stripped 6 bases from V and 3 bases from J, with 21 bases between. This CDR3 region has 17 residues. CDR1 is MNHEY, CDR2 SVGEGT, per germline. CDR3 sequence: CASSHATQGLDNQPQHF. The DNA for the CDR3 is TGTGCCAGCAGCCACGCCACACAGGGCCTGGACAATCAGCCCCAGCATTTT.

J is TRBJ1-5 and V is TRBV19; 7 bases line up with TRBD1. Germline V gene sequence: CDR1 LNHDA, CDR2 SQIVND (reference sequence). V shed 7 bases and J 4 bases; nucleotides not matched to a gene: 7. This CDR3 has 14 residues. CDR3 DNA sequence: TGTGCCAGTAACCGGGACAGTATGAATCAGCCCCAGCATTTT. Translated, it gives CASNRDSMNQPQHF.

V and J are TRBV4-2 and TRBJ2-7; 7 bases line up with TRBD1. CDR3 size: 12 residues. V gave up 4 bases and J gave up 4 bases; unmatched junction bases: 1. CDR1 and CDR2 from the germline V gene are LGHNA and YNFKEQ. The CDR3 bases are TGTGCCAGCAGCCTACAGGGGTACGAGCAGTACTTC. Translated, it gives CASSLQGYEQYF.